This T cell receptor (beta chain) was identified in a study of T cells in Graves' hyperthyroidism and ophthalmopathy. Study-level results: Researchers report that a 13 V-J model separated ophthalmopathy from stable hyperthyroidism. In the blood, most expanded thyroid clonotypes above 0.001 appeared as well. Before onset, ophthalmopathy was predicted by the model a median about six months earlier.

Amplified regions were TCR beta CDR3 sequences from RNA transcripts. First-round RT-PCR with HTBI primers amplified the TCR CDR3 region. TCRdb fed the multiplex PCR reads into MiXCR, producing one record per CDR3 protein. Here the sample spans about 580,000 distinct CDR3 sequences, about 43% being singletons. The length of the CDR3 is 14 residues. The V and J ends lost 4 bases and 4 bases respectively, with 10 bases between them. Germline CDR1 and CDR2: SNHLY and FYNNEI. Researchers defined stable Graves' hyperthyroidism as no ophthalmopathy progression within 18 months. This clonotype was seen only a few times. Antigen: not known.

This clonotype was sampled from a woman aged 18-29 years with Graves' hyperthyroidism. The chain is built from TRBV2 and TRBJ2-2; TRBD1 is a possible D gene (6 bases). The specimen was peripheral blood or thyroid tissue (not recorded which). The CDR3 DNA follows: TGTGCCAGCAGTGGCAGGGGCGGCACCGGGGAGCTGTTTTTT. Translation gives CASSGRGGTGELFF.